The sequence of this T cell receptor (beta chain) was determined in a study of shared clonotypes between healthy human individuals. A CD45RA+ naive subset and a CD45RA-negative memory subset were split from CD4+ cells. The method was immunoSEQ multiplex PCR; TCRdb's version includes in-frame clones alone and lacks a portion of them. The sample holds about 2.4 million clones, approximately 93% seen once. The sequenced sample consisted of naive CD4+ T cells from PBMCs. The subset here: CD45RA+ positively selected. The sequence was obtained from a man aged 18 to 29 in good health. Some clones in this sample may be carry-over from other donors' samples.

CDR3 bases: TGTGCCGGTTCCGAATTCCGTAGCTACGAGCAGTACTTC. Translation: CAGSEFRSYEQYF. The chain links TRBV2 to TRBJ2-7; unclear D gene. Germline-derived CDR1 and CDR2 are SNHLY and FYNNEI. V lost 11 bases and J 3 bases, leaving 17 bases between the germline ends. The CDR3 loop spans 13 amino acids.